This paragraph reports one T cell receptor (beta chain). Its antigen is unidentified. These data are taken from a study of shared clonotypes between healthy human individuals. Data came from immunoSEQ multiplex PCR; TCRdb stores just in-frame clones and leaves some out. In the table there are over a million clones, 95% to 97% of which are singletons. Whole-study results and caveats: Lower generation probabilities were found for non-shared clonotypes than for those shared by all four donors.

CDR3 length equals 16 residues. Germline loops: CDR1 SGHNT, CDR2 YYREEE (reference sequence). After removal of 4 bases from V and 7 bases from J, the junction contained 14 bases not matched to a gene. The clonotype originates from a man younger than 45 in good health. V gene TRBV5-4 combines with J gene TRBJ2-4, with 7 nucleotides matching TRBD1. The sample taken for sequencing was naive CD4+ T cells sorted from blood. This sample's subset: CD45RA+ positively selected. CDR3 sequence: CASSRETGPRGNIQYF. The CDR3 coding sequence is TGTGCCAGCAGCAGAGAGACAGGGCCCCGCGGGAACATTCAGTACTTC.